This T cell receptor beta chain was captured in a study of high-grade serous ovarian cancer treatment subgroups. The tumor samples were collected prior to definitive surgery or chemotherapy. The germline V gene encodes CDR1 SGHTA and CDR2 FQGNSA. Trimming shortened V by 0 bases and J by 7 bases, and 12 bases separated the two germline ends. The CDR3 has 14 residues. Data came from immunoSEQ multiplex PCR; TCRdb stores just in-frame clones and leaves some out. The sample lists roughly 7,600 clones, 65% to 80% occurring once. This chain uses TRBV7-2 with TRBJ1-2; possibly TRBD1 for D (5 bases). Input material: tumor tissue. This TCR derives from a human donor with high-grade serous ovarian cancer. The CDR3 nucleotides read TGTGCCAGCAGCTTAGCGGACTTTAGGGGTGGCTACACCTTC. It specifies CASSLADFRGGYTF.